This T cell receptor (beta chain) was captured by sequencing in a study of CD8+ T cells in alopecia areata. Isolated RNA was reverse transcribed into cDNA used as the sequencing template. The repertoire was sequenced with immunoSEQ multiplex PCR; TCRdb's copy has only in-frame clones and lacks some. The table records 45,000 to 70,000 clones, over 95% of them present only once. The source of this sequence is a human donor with alopecia areata. Sequencing used CD8+ T cells sorted from blood, obtained at week 0.

The CDR3 region has the DNA TGCGCCAGCAGCCAAGGTCAGGGAGGCACCGGGGAGCTGTTTTTT. This gives the protein CASSQGQGGTGELFF. This chain links TRBV4-3 with TRBJ2-2; tentative D call: TRBD2 (6 bases). The length of the CDR3 is 15 residues. CDR1 and CDR2 (germline): LGHNA, YSLEER. V was trimmed by 1 base and J by 4 bases, leaving 10 bases between them.